This T cell receptor (beta chain) came from a study of T cell responses to AZD1222 COVID-19 vaccine. Overall study findings and caveats: A rise in Spike-specific TCR breadth and depth followed two AZD1222 doses.

Points on this clone: Its cognate antigen is unknown.

Method: immunoSEQ multiplex PCR; TCRdb's copy keeps in-frame clones and lacks some. The data hold approximately 52,000 clones, with about 91% observed a single time. The V gene's germline CDR1 is SGDLS and CDR2 YYNGEE. CDR3 length: 15 amino acids. Germline trimming cut 4 bases from V and 1 base from J; bases unmatched to any gene: 6. V and J are TRBV9 and TRBJ2-3, with TRBD1 matching over 7 bases. Sequences were derived from peripheral blood, sampled 28 days after the second AZD1222 dose. This receptor was taken from an adult who received the AZD1222 COVID-19 vaccine. The CDR3 loop is CASSFRQGGTDTQYF. Written as DNA, the CDR3 is TGTGCCAGCAGCTTCAGACAGGGAGGCACAGATACGCAGTATTTT. Looking up the rest from reference TRBV9 and TRBJ2-3 gives the full variable domain: DSGVTQTPKHLITATGQRVTLRCSPRSGDLSVYWYQQSLDQGLQFLIQYYNGEERAKGNILERFSAQQFPDLHSELNLSSLELGDSALYFCASSFRQGGTDTQYFGPGTRLTVL.